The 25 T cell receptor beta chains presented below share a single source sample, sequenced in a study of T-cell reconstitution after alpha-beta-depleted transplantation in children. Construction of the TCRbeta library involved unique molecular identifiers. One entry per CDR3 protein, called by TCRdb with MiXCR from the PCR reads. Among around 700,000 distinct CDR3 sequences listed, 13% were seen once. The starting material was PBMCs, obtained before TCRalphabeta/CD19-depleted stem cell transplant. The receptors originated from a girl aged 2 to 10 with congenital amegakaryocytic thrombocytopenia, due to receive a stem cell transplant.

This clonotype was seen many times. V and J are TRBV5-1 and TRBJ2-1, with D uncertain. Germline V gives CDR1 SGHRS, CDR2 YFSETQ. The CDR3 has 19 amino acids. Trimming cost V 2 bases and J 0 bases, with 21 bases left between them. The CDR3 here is CASSFLDDVEVSSYNEQFF. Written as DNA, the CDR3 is TGCGCCAGCAGCTTCCTCGATGATGTAGAGGTTAGCTCCTACAATGAGCAGTTCTTC.

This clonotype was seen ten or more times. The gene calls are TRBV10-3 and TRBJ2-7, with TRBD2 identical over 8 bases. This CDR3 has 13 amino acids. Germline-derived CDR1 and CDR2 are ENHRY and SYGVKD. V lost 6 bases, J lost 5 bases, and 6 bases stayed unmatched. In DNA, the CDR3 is TGTGCCATCAGAGCGGGAGTGGGGGACGAGCAGTACTTC. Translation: CAIRAGVGDEQYF.

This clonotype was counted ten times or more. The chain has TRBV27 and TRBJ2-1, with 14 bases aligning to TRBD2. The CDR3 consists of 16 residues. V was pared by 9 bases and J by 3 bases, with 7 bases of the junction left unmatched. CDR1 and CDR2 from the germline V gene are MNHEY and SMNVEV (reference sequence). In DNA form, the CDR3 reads TGTGCCAGTGCTCCGGGACTAGCGGGAGTCTACAATGAGCAGTTCTTC. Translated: CASAPGLAGVYNEQFF.

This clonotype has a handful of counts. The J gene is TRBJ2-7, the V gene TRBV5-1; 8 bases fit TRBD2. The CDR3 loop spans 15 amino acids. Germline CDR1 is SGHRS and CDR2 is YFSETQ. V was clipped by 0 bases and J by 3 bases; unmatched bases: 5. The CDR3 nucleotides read TGCGCCAGCAGCTTGGAAGGACTAGCTTTCTACGAGCAGTACTTC. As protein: CASSLEGLAFYEQYF. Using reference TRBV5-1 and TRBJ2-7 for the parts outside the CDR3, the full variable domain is KAGVTQTPRYLIKTRGQQVTLSCSPISGHRSVSWYQQTPGQGLQFLFEYFSETQRNKGNFPGRFSGRQFSNSRSEMNVSTLELGDSALYLCASSLEGLAFYEQYFGPGTRLTVT.

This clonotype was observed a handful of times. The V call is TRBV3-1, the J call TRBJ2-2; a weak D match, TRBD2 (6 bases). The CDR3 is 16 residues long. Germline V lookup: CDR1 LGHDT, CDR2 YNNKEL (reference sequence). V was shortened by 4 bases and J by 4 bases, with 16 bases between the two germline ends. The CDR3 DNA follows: TGTGCCAGCAGCCTAGGTTCGGGCGGGACCACCGGGGAGCTGTTTTTT. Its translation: CASSLGSGGTTGELFF.

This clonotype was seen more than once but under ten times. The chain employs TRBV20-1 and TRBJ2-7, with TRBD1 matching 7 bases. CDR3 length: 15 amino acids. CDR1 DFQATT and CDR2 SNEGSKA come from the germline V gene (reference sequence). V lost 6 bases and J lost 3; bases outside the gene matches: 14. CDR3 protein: CSAPRRGGYLYEQYF. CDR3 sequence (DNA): TGCAGTGCCCCCCGTCGAGGGGGCTACCTCTACGAGCAGTACTTC.

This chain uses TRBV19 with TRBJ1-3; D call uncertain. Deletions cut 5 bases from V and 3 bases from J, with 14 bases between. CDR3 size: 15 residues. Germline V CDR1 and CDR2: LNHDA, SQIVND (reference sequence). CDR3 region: CASSSLARIGNTIYF. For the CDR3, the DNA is TGTGCCAGTAGTTCCCTCGCCAGGATTGGAAACACCATATATTTT.

The CDR3 loop is CSVVGFSIEQYF. The CDR3 nucleotides are TGCAGCGTTGTCGGGTTTAGTATCGAGCAGTACTTC. This chain connects TRBV29-1 to TRBJ2-7; D unclear. V was clipped by 4 bases and J by 6 bases, with 13 bases between them. The CDR3 runs to 12 residues. Per germline, CDR1 SQVTM and CDR2 ANQGSEA.

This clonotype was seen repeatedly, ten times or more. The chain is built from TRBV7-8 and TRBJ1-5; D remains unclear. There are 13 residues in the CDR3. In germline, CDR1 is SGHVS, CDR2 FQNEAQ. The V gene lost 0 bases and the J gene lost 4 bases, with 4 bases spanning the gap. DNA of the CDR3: TGTGCCAGCAGCTTAGCTAAGAATCAGCCCCAGCATTTT. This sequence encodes CASSLAKNQPQHF.

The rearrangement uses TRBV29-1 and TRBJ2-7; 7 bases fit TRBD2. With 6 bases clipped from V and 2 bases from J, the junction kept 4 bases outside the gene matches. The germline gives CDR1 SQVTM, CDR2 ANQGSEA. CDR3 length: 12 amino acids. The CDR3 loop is CSVISGAYEQYF. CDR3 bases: TGCAGCGTAATAAGCGGGGCCTACGAGCAGTACTTC.

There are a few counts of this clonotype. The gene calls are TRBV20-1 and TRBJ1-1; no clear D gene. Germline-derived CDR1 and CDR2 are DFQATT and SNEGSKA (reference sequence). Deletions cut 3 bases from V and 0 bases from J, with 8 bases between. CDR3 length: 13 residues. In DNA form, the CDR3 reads TGCAGTGCTAGCGGCAGCCTGAACACTGAAGCTTTCTTT. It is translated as CSASGSLNTEAFF.

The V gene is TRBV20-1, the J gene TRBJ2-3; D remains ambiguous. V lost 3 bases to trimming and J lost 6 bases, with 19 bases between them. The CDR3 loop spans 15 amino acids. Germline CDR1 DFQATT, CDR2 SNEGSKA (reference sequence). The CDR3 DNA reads TGCAGTGCTAGGAAAAGACCCGAAGCCTACGATACGCAGTATTTT. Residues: CSARKRPEAYDTQYF.

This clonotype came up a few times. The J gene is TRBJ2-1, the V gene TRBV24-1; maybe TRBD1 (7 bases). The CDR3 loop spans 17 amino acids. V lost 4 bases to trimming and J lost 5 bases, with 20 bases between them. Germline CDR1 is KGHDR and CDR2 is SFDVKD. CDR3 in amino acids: CATSDPTGPGVDNEQFF. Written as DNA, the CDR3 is TGTGCCACCAGTGACCCGACAGGGCCGGGGGTGGACAATGAGCAGTTCTTC.

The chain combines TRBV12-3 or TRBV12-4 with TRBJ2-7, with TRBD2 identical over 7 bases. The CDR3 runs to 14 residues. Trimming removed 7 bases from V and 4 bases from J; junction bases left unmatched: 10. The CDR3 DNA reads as TGTGCCAGCAACGTGGGAGGGTTCCCGTACGAGCAGTACTTC. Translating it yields CASNVGGFPYEQYF.

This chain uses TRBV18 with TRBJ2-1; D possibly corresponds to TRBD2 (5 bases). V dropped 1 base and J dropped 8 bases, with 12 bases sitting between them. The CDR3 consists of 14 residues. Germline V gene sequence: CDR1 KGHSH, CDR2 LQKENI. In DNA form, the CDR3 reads TGTGCCAGCTCACCACGGGTAGCGAGCGATGAGCAGTTCTTC. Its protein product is CASSPRVASDEQFF. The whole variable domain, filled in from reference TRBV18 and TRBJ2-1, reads NAGVMQNPRHLVRRRGQEARLRCSPMKGHSHVYWYRQLPEEGLKFMVYLQKENIIDESGMPKERFSAEFPKEGPSILRIQQVVRGDSAAYFCASSPRVASDEQFFGPGTRLTVL.

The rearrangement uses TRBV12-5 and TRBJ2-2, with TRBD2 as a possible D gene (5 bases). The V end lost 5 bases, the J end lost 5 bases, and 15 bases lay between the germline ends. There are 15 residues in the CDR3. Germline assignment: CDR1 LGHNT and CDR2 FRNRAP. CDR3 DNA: TGTGCTAGTGGTCCTCAACCGGGGAATACCGGGGAGCTGTTTTTT. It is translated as CASGPQPGNTGELFF.

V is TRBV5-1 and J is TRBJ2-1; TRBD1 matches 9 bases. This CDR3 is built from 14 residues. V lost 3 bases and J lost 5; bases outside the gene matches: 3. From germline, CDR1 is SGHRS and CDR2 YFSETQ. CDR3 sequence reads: CASSSGQGHNEQFF. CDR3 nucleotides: TGCGCCAGCAGCTCGGGACAGGGCCACAATGAGCAGTTCTTC.

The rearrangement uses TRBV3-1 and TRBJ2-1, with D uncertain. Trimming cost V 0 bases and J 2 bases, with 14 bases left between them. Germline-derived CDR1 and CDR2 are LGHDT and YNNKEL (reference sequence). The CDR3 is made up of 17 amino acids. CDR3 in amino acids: CASSQDFTTTTYNEQFF. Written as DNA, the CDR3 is TGTGCCAGCAGCCAAGATTTTACTACCACCACCTACAATGAGCAGTTCTTC.

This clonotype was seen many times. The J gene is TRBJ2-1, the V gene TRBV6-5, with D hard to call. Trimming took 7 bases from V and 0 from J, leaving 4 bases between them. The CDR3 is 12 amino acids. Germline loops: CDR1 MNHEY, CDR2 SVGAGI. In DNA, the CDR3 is TGTGCCAGCACGGACTCCTACAATGAGCAGTTCTTC. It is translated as CASTDSYNEQFF.

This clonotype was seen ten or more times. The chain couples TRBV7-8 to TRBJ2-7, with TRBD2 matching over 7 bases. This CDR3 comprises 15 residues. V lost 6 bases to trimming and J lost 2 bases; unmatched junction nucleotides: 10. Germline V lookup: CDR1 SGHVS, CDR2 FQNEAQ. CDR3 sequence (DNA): TGTGCCAGCAGTTCCTCAACTGCGGGGGCCTACGAGCAGTACTTC. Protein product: CASSSSTAGAYEQYF.

The CDR3 DNA reads as TGTGCCAGCAGGCCCCTAGCGGGAGACGAGCAGTACTTC. It translates to CASRPLAGDEQYF. The chain carries TRBV6-2 or TRBV6-3 and TRBJ2-7; 10 positions match TRBD2. J gave up 5 bases and V 6 bases, and 4 bases lay outside the gene matches. The CDR3 is 13 amino acids. CDR1 is MNHEY, CDR2 SVGEGT, per germline.

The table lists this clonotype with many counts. The CDR3 DNA reads as TGTGCCAGCAGTCAAGGGTACAGCTCCTACAATGAGCAGTTCTTC. Protein: CASSQGYSSYNEQFF. The chain links TRBV6-1 to TRBJ2-1, with no clear D. CDR3 length equals 15 residues. CDR1 and CDR2 (germline): MNHNS, SASEGT. V lost 5 bases and J lost 0, with 11 bases in between.

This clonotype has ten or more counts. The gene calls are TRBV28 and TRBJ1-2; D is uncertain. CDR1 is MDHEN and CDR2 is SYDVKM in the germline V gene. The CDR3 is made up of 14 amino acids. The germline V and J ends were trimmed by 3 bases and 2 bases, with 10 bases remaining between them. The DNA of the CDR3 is TGTGCCAGCAGTTTTGAAGCGGTAAACTATGGCTACACCTTC. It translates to CASSFEAVNYGYTF.

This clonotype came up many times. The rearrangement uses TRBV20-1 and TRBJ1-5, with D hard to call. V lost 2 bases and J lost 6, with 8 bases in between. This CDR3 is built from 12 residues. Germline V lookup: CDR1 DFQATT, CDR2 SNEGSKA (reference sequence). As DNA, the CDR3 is TGCAGTGCTAGACTCGGAGCTCAGCCCCAGCATTTT. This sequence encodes CSARLGAQPQHF.

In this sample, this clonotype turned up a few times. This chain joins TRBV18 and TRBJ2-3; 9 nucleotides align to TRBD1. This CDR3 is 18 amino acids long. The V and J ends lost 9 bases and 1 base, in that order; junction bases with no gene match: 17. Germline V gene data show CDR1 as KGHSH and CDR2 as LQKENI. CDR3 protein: CASRRDRASGTRTDTQYF. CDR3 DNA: TGTGCCAGTCGCCGGGACAGGGCTTCGGGGACACGCACAGATACGCAGTATTTT.